Listed here is a single T cell receptor beta chain. Antigen: not known. Around 9.4 milliliters was the volume of peripheral blood drawn from each donor. Each sample yielded at least 5.5 micrograms of PBMC total RNA. This CDR3 region has 12 residues. Trimming pared 2 bases from V and 4 bases from J, leaving 9 bases between. The germline CDR1 and CDR2 sequences are DFQATT and SNEGSKA (reference sequence). A second roughly 6 to 11 cycle PCR used barcoded and J-beta primers. TCRdb re-called the 5' RACE reads with MiXCR, one entry per CDR3 protein. The table records some 1,500,000 distinct CDR3 sequences, about 42% of them present only once. These data come from a study of blood T cells in healthy people across ages. Notes on the study in general: Among long-lived donors, naive CD4+ cells were more numerous and diversity higher than in aged donors.

The chain combines TRBV20-1 with TRBJ2-7; D not certain. This receptor was obtained from a woman in her late teens or twenties in good health. Sequences were obtained from blood. In DNA, the CDR3 is TGCAGTGCTAGAAGGTCCGGTTACGAGCAGTACTTC. It yields the protein CSARRSGYEQYF.